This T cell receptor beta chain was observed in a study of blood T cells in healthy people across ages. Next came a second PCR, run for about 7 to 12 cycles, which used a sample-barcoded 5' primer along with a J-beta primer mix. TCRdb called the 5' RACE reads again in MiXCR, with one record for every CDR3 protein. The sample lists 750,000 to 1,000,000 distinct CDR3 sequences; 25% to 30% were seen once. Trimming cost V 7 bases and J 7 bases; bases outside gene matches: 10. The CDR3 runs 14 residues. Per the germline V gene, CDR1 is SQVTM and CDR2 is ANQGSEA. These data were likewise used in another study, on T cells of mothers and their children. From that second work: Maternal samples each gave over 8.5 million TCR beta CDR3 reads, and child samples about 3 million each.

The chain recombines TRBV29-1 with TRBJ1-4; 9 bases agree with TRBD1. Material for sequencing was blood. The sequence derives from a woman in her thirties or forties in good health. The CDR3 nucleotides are TGCAGCGCCAAGGACAGGGGACGCGGTGAAAAACTGTTTTTT. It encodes CSAKDRGRGEKLFF.